A selection of T cell receptor beta chains follows, all from one sample in a study of vaccination effects on CD4 cells after COVID-19. Sequenced by immunoSEQ multiplex PCR; TCRdb stores in-frame clones only, minus some. The sample lists 20,000 to 30,000 clones; 69% were seen once. Their cognate antigens are unknown. Here the sequenced sample was CD4+ T cells from PBMCs cultured with SARS-CoV-2 spike peptides, taken before COVID-19 vaccination. These receptor sequences come from a human donor who had a prior SARS-CoV-2 infection. CDR3s include the opening cysteine and the closing phenylalanine or tryptophan. A D gene is named only where the DNA matches it firmly. Some rows have no size entry. The others give once, few or many, or a class for an expanded clone.

>NA|TRBJ2-5|NA|TRBV5-1|16
TGCGCCAGCGGATTGGTTTGGGGGGACGCCCAAGAGACCCAGTACTTC
CASGLVWGDAQETQYF
>NA|TRBJ2-5|NA|TRBV5-8|14
TGTGCCAGCAGTCGCCCCGGGGTCCAAGAGACCCAGTACTTC
CASSRPGVQETQYF
>NA|TRBJ2-7|NA|TRBV5-1|14
TGCGCCAGCAGCTTGGCTGCAGGGGCCTACGAGCAGTACTTC
CASSLAAGAYEQYF
>NA|TRBJ2-3|NA|TRBV15|16
TGTGCCACCAGCGATGGGCTAGCGAGGAGCACAGATACGCAGTATTTT
CATSDGLARSTDTQYF
>few|TRBJ1-2|NA|TRBV5-6|15
TGTGCCAGCAGCTCTGATCGGGGGGCGCGGTATGGCTACACCTTC
CASSSDRGARYGYTF
>NA|TRBJ2-5|NA|TRBV5-5|14
TGTGCCAGCAGCTTGGATATCCGGGGTGGGACCCAGTACTTC
CASSLDIRGGTQYF
>few|TRBJ2-5|NA|TRBV5-6|11
TGTGCCAGCAGTGATCGGGAGACCCAGTACTTC
CASSDRETQYF
>once|TRBJ1-1|NA|TRBV6-5|14
TGTGCCAGCTCCTCGGTGGGGCTGAACACTGAAGCTTTCTTT
CASSSVGLNTEAFF
>NA|TRBJ2-7|TRBD1|TRBV6-5|13
TGTGCCAGCAGGGACAGGGGGCGTGGCGAGCAGTACTTC
CASRDRGRGEQYF
>NA|TRBJ2-1|TRBD1|TRBV5-6|16
TGTGCCAGCAGCTTAACAGGGGCCAACCTCTACAATGAGCAGTTCTTC
CASSLTGANLYNEQFF
>NA|TRBJ2-2|TRBD2|TRBV5-1|15
TGCGCCAGCAGTGGGGAGGGATCGAACACCGGGGAGCTGTTTTTT
CASSGEGSNTGELFF
>NA|TRBJ2-5|TRBD2|TRBV7-9|16
TGTGCCAGCAGCTTAGGGCAAGCGGGAGGGCCAGAGACCCAGTACTTC
CASSLGQAGGPETQYF
>NA|TRBJ2-3|NA|TRBV9|15
TGTGCCAGCAGCGTAGCTACCAGAATCACAGATACGCAGTATTTT
CASSVATRITDTQYF
>NA|TRBJ2-3|NA|TRBV20-1|14
TGCAGTGCTAGTAGGAGCGGTTCCACAGATACGCAGTATTTT
CSASRSGSTDTQYF
>NA|TRBJ2-7|TRBD2|TRBV5-5|15
TGTGCCAGCAGCTTGTCGGGGGGTTGGTCCTACGAGCAGTACTTC
CASSLSGGWSYEQYF
>NA|TRBJ2-2|TRBD2|TRBV24-1|18
TGTGCCACCAGTGGCCCCTCGGCTAGCGGGAAGTCCACCGGGGAGCTGTTTTTT
CATSGPSASGKSTGELFF
>NA|TRBJ1-2|NA|TRBV19|14
TGTGCCAGTACCCAAGGTTGGAATATGGGTGGCTACACCTTC
CASTQGWNMGGYTF
>NA|TRBJ2-7|NA|TRBV4-3|13
TGCGCCAGCAGCCGGGACATCTACTACGAGCAGTACTTC
CASSRDIYYEQYF
>NA|TRBJ1-1|TRBD1|TRBV30|13
TGTGCCTGGTCGGGACAGCTGAACACTGAAGCTTTCTTT
CAWSGQLNTEAFF
>few|TRBJ2-7|NA|TRBV6-5|15
TGTGCCAGCAGCCGCCGCCTAGGTCGCCCCTACGAGCAGTACTTC
CASSRRLGRPYEQYF
>NA|TRBJ2-5|NA|TRBV7-9|13
TGTGCCAGCAGCGCGGACAGCCAAGAGACCCAGTACTTC
CASSADSQETQYF
>NA|TRBJ2-5|TRBD2|TRBV24-1|17
TGTGCCACCAGTGATTCGGGACTAGCGGGAGCTCGAGAGACCCAGTACTTC
CATSDSGLAGARETQYF
>NA|TRBJ2-5|NA|TRBV9|15
TGTGCCAGCAGCGTCTCCCCCAAGGTCGGGGAGACCCAGTACTTC
CASSVSPKVGETQYF
>once|TRBJ2-1|TRBD2|TRBV5-6|18
TGTGCCAGCAGCTTGCTGACTAGCGGGGGGGCCCCGTACAATGAGCAGTTCTTC
CASSLLTSGGAPYNEQFF
>NA|TRBJ2-1|NA|TRBV6-5|15
TGTGCCAGCACTGTGATTAGCGGTCCCTACAATGAGCAGTTCTTC
CASTVISGPYNEQFF
>NA|TRBJ2-3|TRBD2|TRBV4-2|19
TGTGCCAGCAGCCAAATAATAGCGGGAGGACCGGATGGCACAGATACGCAGTATTTT
CASSQIIAGGPDGTDTQYF
>NA|TRBJ1-1|NA|TRBV11-3|13
TGTGCCAGCAGCTTAGATCGGTTGACTGAAGCTTTCTTT
CASSLDRLTEAFF
>NA|TRBJ1-2|NA|TRBV6-5|14
TGTGCCAGCAGCCTCAGACAAATACCGTATGGCTACACCTTC
CASSLRQIPYGYTF
>NA|TRBJ1-2|NA|TRBV18|15
TGTGCCAGCTCACCAGGGATGTCAGGGGACTATGGCTACACCTTC
CASSPGMSGDYGYTF
>NA|TRBJ1-3|NA|TRBV15|14
TGTGCCACCAGCAGGACGGCGTCTGGAAACACCATATATTTT
CATSRTASGNTIYF
>NA|TRBJ1-3|TRBD1|TRBV2|14
TGTGCCAGCAGCCTGACAGGGGGCGGAAACACCATATATTTT
CASSLTGGGNTIYF
>few|TRBJ2-7|TRBD2|TRBV19|14
TGTGCCAGTAGTATTGGCGGGGGACCCTACGAGCAGTACTTC
CASSIGGGPYEQYF
>NA|TRBJ1-1|NA|TRBV20-1|15
TGCAGTGCTAGTCCGCTATTAAGGGGGAACACTGAAGCTTTCTTT
CSASPLLRGNTEAFF
>NA|TRBJ2-2|NA|TRBV2|13
TGTGCCAGCAGGGGGACACCGATCGGGGAGCTGTTTTTT
CASRGTPIGELFF
>NA|TRBJ2-7|NA|TRBV5-1|14
TGCGCCAGCAGCTTAGGCAGTGGTGCCTACGAGCAGTACTTC
CASSLGSGAYEQYF
>NA|TRBJ1-4|NA|TRBV21-1|22
TGTGCCCTCAAGCAGAATCCCCGGGACAGGGGGCAATGGGTTATTAGCGGTGAAAAACTGTTTTTT
CALKQNPRDRGQWVISGEKLFF
>NA|TRBJ2-1|NA|TRBV2|15
TGTGCCAGCAGCCTACAGACGAGCTCCTACAATGAGCAGTTCTTC
CASSLQTSSYNEQFF
>NA|TRBJ1-2|NA|TRBV19|20
TGTGCCAGTAGCAAGTTAAAGGGACGGACTTTAAGTTCGTCCTTTGGAGGCTACACCTTC
CASSKLKGRTLSSSFGGYTF
>NA|TRBJ2-5|TRBD2|TRBV2|16
TGTGCCAGCAGTGGTGGGCTAGCGGGGGGGCTCGAGACCCAGTACTTC
CASSGGLAGGLETQYF
>NA|TRBJ2-1|TRBD2|TRBV15|12
TGTGCCACCAGCACTAGCGGGAATGAGCAGTTCTTC
CATSTSGNEQFF
>NA|TRBJ2-3|TRBD2|TRBV5-4|17
TGTGCCACTTCAGGTGCGGGAGGGCCATTTGGCACAGATACGCAGTATTTT
CATSGAGGPFGTDTQYF
>NA|TRBJ2-7|NA|TRBV19|15
TGTGCCAGTAGTAGCGCCCAGGCTTACTCCTACGAGCAGTACTTC
CASSSAQAYSYEQYF
>few|TRBJ1-4|TRBD1|TRBV4-2|16
TGTGCCAGCAGCCAGGACCTGACAGGGGGAAATGAAAAACTGTTTTTT
CASSQDLTGGNEKLFF
>few|TRBJ2-3|TRBD2|TRBV6-2/TRBV6-3|16
TGTGCCAGCAGTGCCGGGCTAGCGGGAGTACCAGATACGCAGTATTTT
CASSAGLAGVPDTQYF
>NA|TRBJ2-7|TRBD2|TRBV2|12
TGTGCCAGCAGGCGGGGGACCTACGAGCAGTACTTC
CASRRGTYEQYF
>once|TRBJ2-7|NA|TRBV19|14
TGTGCCAGTAGTATTTTCGGGCAAACCTACGAGCAGTACTTC
CASSIFGQTYEQYF
>once|TRBJ1-1|NA|TRBV7-9|12
TGTGCCAGCCGGCCTCGGGACACTGAAGCTTTCTTT
CASRPRDTEAFF
>NA|TRBJ2-7|NA|TRBV21-1|14
TGTGCCAGCAGCAAAGATGGACAGGACTACGAGCAGTACTTC
CASSKDGQDYEQYF
>NA|TRBJ2-3|NA|TRBV6-5|15
TGTGCCAGCAGTTACAATAAGGGAGACACAGATACGCAGTATTTT
CASSYNKGDTDTQYF
>NA|TRBJ2-3|TRBD2|TRBV5-1|15
TGCGCCAGCAGCGAGCTAGCGGGGGGTCGGGATACGCAGTATTTT
CASSELAGGRDTQYF
>NA|TRBJ2-1|NA|TRBV7-2|12
TGTGCCAGCAGCTTCTATTCGAGTGAGCAGTTCTTC
CASSFYSSEQFF
>NA|TRBJ2-7|NA|TRBV30|14
TGTGCCTGGAATGTACTAGGCGCCTCCTACGAGCAGTACTTC
CAWNVLGASYEQYF
>few|TRBJ1-1|TRBD1|TRBV12-3/TRBV12-4|11
TGTGCCAGCAGCCGCGGACAGGGAGCTTTCTTT
CASSRGQGAFF
>NA|TRBJ1-2|NA|TRBV18|14
TGTGCCAGCTCACCACCCGGGGAGAACTATGGCTACACCTTC
CASSPPGENYGYTF
>NA|TRBJ2-7|TRBD1|TRBV6-1|15
TGTGCCAGCAGTGAACCGGGACAGGGGGTCTACGAGCAGTACTTC
CASSEPGQGVYEQYF
>NA|TRBJ2-7|TRBD1|TRBV5-6|14
TGTGCCAGCAGCGTCCGGGACAGGGTACCCGAGCAGTACTTC
CASSVRDRVPEQYF
>once|TRBJ1-1|NA|TRBV3-1/TRBV3-2|14
TGTGCCAGCAGCCAAGGGGGGGGCAGGGGTGAAGCTTTCTTT
CASSQGGGRGEAFF
>few|TRBJ2-1|NA|TRBV2|15
TGTGCCAGCAGCGAACCTCTAGCGATCTCCAATGAGCAGTTCTTC
CASSEPLAISNEQFF
>NA|TRBJ1-6|NA|TRBV5-1|16
TGCGCCAGCAGCTTGGGGCCGACAGAAAATAATTCACCCCTCCACTTT
CASSLGPTENNSPLHF
>NA|TRBJ2-7|NA|TRBV7-3|15
TGTGCCAGCAGCTTAAGGGGGGGCGCAGGAGTCGAGCAGTACTTC
CASSLRGGAGVEQYF